Listed below are T cell receptor beta chains from one sample, sequenced in a study of identical twins. Each CDR3 protein gets one entry after TCRdb re-called the 5' RACE reads with MiXCR. The data contain around 480,000 distinct CDR3 sequences, 13% to 15% of them singletons. A further study also used this sample, focusing on yellow fever vaccine responses in identical twins.

The material sequenced was CD4+ T cells sorted from blood. The receptor source for this set is a woman between 18 and 30 years old in good health. Each CDR3 is given with its conserved first and last residue. A D gene is named only where the DNA matches it firmly. For some rows the clone size is stated as once, few or many, or as a class when expanded; others skip it.

j_call cdr3_length d_call v_call clone_size cdr3_aa cdr3_nt
TRBJ1-2 15 TRBD1 TRBV6-1 NA CASSTNRGEDYGYTF TGTGCCAGCAGCACCAACAGGGGTGAAGACTATGGCTACACCTTC
TRBJ2-3 18 TRBD2 TRBV10-3 few CATSPRAGGQGSTDTQYF TGTGCCACATCCCCCAGAGCGGGAGGGCAGGGGAGCACAGATACGCAGTATTTT
TRBJ1-5 15 NA TRBV9 few CASSVGARGNQPQHF TGTGCCAGCAGCGTAGGGGCCCGGGGCAATCAGCCCCAGCATTTT
TRBJ2-3 15 TRBD2 TRBV24-1 few CATSSREGATDTQYF TGTGCCACCAGTTCACGGGAGGGCGCGACAGATACGCAGTATTTT
TRBJ2-7 12 NA TRBV7-9 many CASSLDGFEQYF TGTGCCAGCAGCTTAGATGGGTTCGAGCAGTACTTC
TRBJ2-1 13 NA TRBV29-1 NA CSVGGLGGNEQFF TGCAGCGTTGGGGGGCTAGGGGGCAATGAGCAGTTCTTC
TRBJ2-3 15 TRBD1 TRBV20-1 few CSARDPRQGADTQYF TGCAGTGCTAGAGATCCGAGACAGGGGGCAGATACGCAGTATTTT
TRBJ2-7 14 TRBD1 TRBV2 NA CASSLEQGTYEQYF TGTGCCAGCAGTCTTGAACAGGGGACCTACGAGCAGTACTTC
TRBJ2-7 16 NA TRBV18 few CASSPFRDGTSYEQYF TGTGCCAGCTCACCATTTAGGGACGGAACAAGCTACGAGCAGTACTTC
TRBJ2-3 14 TRBD2 TRBV15 few CATSRGLAGVTQYF TGTGCCACCAGCAGAGGGCTAGCGGGGGTCACGCAGTATTTT
TRBJ1-1 16 TRBD1 TRBV24-1 many CATSDSRTGRNTEAFF TGTGCCACCAGTGATTCCCGGACAGGGAGGAACACTGAAGCTTTCTTT
TRBJ2-1 16 TRBD2 TRBV4-2 few CASSQDYRGGRSEQFF TGTGCCAGCAGCCAAGATTACCGGGGGGGCCGGAGTGAGCAGTTCTTC
TRBJ2-2 13 NA TRBV27 few CASSSHPTGELFF TGTGCCAGCAGTTCCCACCCCACCGGGGAGCTGTTTTTT
TRBJ2-1 16 TRBD2 TRBV4-2 NA CASSQVTSGNHNEQFF TGTGCCAGCAGCCAAGTAACGAGCGGGAACCACAATGAGCAGTTCTTC
TRBJ1-6 14 TRBD1 TRBV5-1 NA CASSAGQGVSPLHF TGCGCCAGCAGCGCGGGACAGGGAGTTTCACCCCTCCACTTT
TRBJ2-7 13 NA TRBV12-3/TRBV12-4 many CASSPLTGYEQYF TGTGCCAGCAGTCCACTGACAGGATACGAGCAGTACTTC
TRBJ2-4 13 NA TRBV7-9 few CASSRGTENIQYF TGTGCCAGCAGCCGTGGGACGGAAAACATTCAGTACTTC
TRBJ2-3 15 TRBD1 TRBV9 many CASSVRGTGEDTQYF TGTGCCAGCAGCGTAAGGGGGACAGGTGAAGATACGCAGTATTTT
TRBJ2-7 13 NA TRBV29-1 many CSVVWRGSYEQYF TGCAGCGTTGTTTGGCGGGGCTCCTACGAGCAGTACTTC
TRBJ1-3 15 NA TRBV28 many CASSSNLYSGNTIYF TGTGCCAGCAGTTCGAATCTCTACTCTGGAAACACCATATATTTT
TRBJ2-5 12 NA TRBV19 once CASSTRGETQYF TGTGCCAGTAGTACTAGAGGAGAGACCCAGTACTTC
TRBJ1-2 19 NA TRBV4-2 NA CASSQESGIGKSGSYGYTF TGTGCCAGCAGCCAAGAATCGGGAATAGGAAAATCGGGGTCCTATGGCTACACCTTC
TRBJ2-3 14 NA TRBV10-3 few CAISYGGKEDTQYF TGTGCCATCAGTTACGGGGGAAAGGAGGATACGCAGTATTTT
TRBJ2-6 19 TRBD1 TRBV7-3 few CASSQQGQGKGAGANVLTF TGTGCCAGCAGCCAACAAGGACAGGGGAAAGGCGCTGGGGCCAACGTCCTGACTTTC
TRBJ2-7 17 TRBD1 TRBV6-5 once CASSYLITGGVAYEQYF TGTGCCAGCAGTTACCTAATTACAGGGGGAGTCGCCTACGAGCAGTACTTC
TRBJ2-1 12 NA TRBV6-5 NA CASRELGREEFF TGTGCCAGCAGGGAACTAGGGAGAGAGGAGTTCTTC
TRBJ2-7 11 NA TRBV12-3/TRBV12-4 NA CASSSPSEQYF TGTGCCAGCAGTTCCCCCAGCGAGCAGTACTTC
TRBJ2-2 16 NA TRBV7-2 few CASSLAGGPMLGELFF TGTGCCAGCAGCTTAGCGGGGGGACCCATGTTGGGGGAGCTGTTTTTT
TRBJ1-6 14 NA TRBV28 few CASTPGPENSPLHF TGTGCCAGCACCCCGGGGCCGGAAAATTCACCCCTCCACTTT
TRBJ2-5 14 NA TRBV29-1 NA CSVDTSHLQETQYF TGCAGCGTTGATACCAGCCACCTACAAGAGACCCAGTACTTC
TRBJ1-1 14 TRBD1 TRBV12-3/TRBV12-4 many CASSLGQGNTEAFF TGTGCCAGCAGTTTAGGACAGGGGAACACTGAAGCTTTCTTT
TRBJ2-1 12 NA TRBV7-9 few CASSPLAGEQFF TGTGCCAGCAGCCCGCTAGCTGGAGAGCAGTTCTTC
TRBJ2-1 16 NA TRBV7-9 few CASNEIARYSYNEQFF TGTGCCAGCAACGAAATAGCGCGGTACTCCTACAATGAGCAGTTCTTC
TRBJ2-3 16 NA TRBV21-1 NA CASSKEVQGRTDTQYF TGTGCCAGCAGCAAAGAGGTGCAGGGGCGCACAGATACGCAGTATTTT
TRBJ2-3 14 NA TRBV5-1 NA CASSLETAADTQYF TGCGCCAGCAGCTTGGAAACTGCTGCTGATACGCAGTATTTT
TRBJ1-2 13 TRBD1 TRBV28 NA CASNPGQTYGYTF TGTGCCAGCAACCCGGGACAGACCTATGGCTACACCTTC
TRBJ2-1 16 TRBD1 TRBV5-1 NA CASSPGGTGPTDEQFF TGCGCCAGCAGCCCCGGCGGGACAGGGCCCACCGACGAGCAGTTCTTC
TRBJ2-1 14 NA TRBV7-2 NA CASSLARASNEQFF TGTGCCAGCAGCTTAGCGAGGGCTAGCAATGAGCAGTTCTTC
TRBJ1-5 18 NA TRBV7-8 few CASSPLGRNDYSNQPQHF TGTGCCAGCAGCCCACTGGGCAGGAACGATTATAGCAATCAGCCCCAGCATTTT
TRBJ1-6 10 NA TRBV20-1 NA CSARRADLHF TGCAGTGCTAGAAGGGCGGACCTCCACTTT
TRBJ2-1 16 NA TRBV18 few CASSPFWESSYNEQFF TGTGCCAGCTCACCGTTCTGGGAAAGCTCCTACAATGAGCAGTTCTTC
TRBJ2-3 14 NA TRBV6-5 NA CASRSTEMGDTQYF TGTGCCAGCAGGTCGACAGAGATGGGAGATACGCAGTATTTT
TRBJ1-1 14 NA TRBV28 many CASGEGPMNTEAFF TGTGCCAGCGGGGAGGGCCCAATGAACACTGAAGCTTTCTTT
TRBJ2-7 17 TRBD2 TRBV5-1 NA CASSLVPLATSGYEQYF TGCGCCAGCAGCTTGGTTCCCCTTGCGACTAGCGGCTACGAGCAGTACTTC
TRBJ2-2 13 NA TRBV15 NA CATQGRNTGELFF TGTGCCACGCAGGGGAGGAACACCGGGGAGCTGTTTTTT
TRBJ2-7 13 NA TRBV3-1 many CASSQVIGLEQYF TGTGCCAGCAGCCAAGTAATCGGTCTCGAGCAGTACTTC
TRBJ1-1 15 TRBD1 TRBV6-5 few CASSYSGQGGTEAFF TGTGCCAGCAGTTACTCAGGACAGGGGGGGACTGAAGCTTTCTTT
TRBJ2-7 16 TRBD1 TRBV5-6 once CASSPGPRTGGNEQYF TGTGCCAGCAGCCCGGGCCCGAGGACAGGGGGCAACGAGCAGTACTTC
TRBJ2-3 15 TRBD2 TRBV29-1 NA CSARLSGAGTDTQYF TGCAGCGCTCGACTTAGCGGGGCCGGCACAGATACGCAGTATTTT
TRBJ2-1 14 TRBD1 TRBV7-2 many CASSSGQGINEQFF TGTGCCAGCAGCTCGGGACAGGGGATCAATGAGCAGTTCTTC
TRBJ2-4 15 NA TRBV12-3/TRBV12-4 NA CASSLVGLAKNIQYF TGTGCCAGCAGTTTAGTCGGGCTAGCCAAAAACATTCAGTACTTC
TRBJ2-5 14 TRBD2 TRBV29-1 few CSATSGGGQGSQYF TGCAGCGCCACTAGCGGGGGGGGCCAAGGCTCCCAGTACTTC